This T cell receptor beta chain was documented in a study of T cell repertoires in ileal Crohn's disease. General observations from the study: Compared with CD4 T cells, sorted CD8 cells carried more expanded clones.

The table came from immunoSEQ multiplex PCR; TCRdb's copy has only in-frame clones and leaves some out. The sample contains roughly 14,000 clones, around four fifths of which appear only once. The germline gives CDR1 SGHTA, CDR2 FQGNSA. The CDR3 totals 16 residues. With 0 bases removed from V and 3 bases from J, the gap between germline ends came to 15 bases. About this clone itself: What it recognizes is unknown.

The V call is TRBV7-2, the J call TRBJ2-7, with D possibly matching TRBD2 (6 bases). The source is an adult with Crohn's disease. What was sequenced was ileal tissue. The CDR3 DNA reads as TGTGCCAGCAGCTTAGCTATCCGGGACTGGGTCTACGAGCAGTACTTC. This translates into CASSLAIRDWVYEQYF.